Following are 27 T cell receptor beta chains from one sample sequenced in a study of blood T cell repertoires in COVID-19. Assay used: immunoSEQ multiplex PCR; TCRdb lists only in-frame clones, some missing. In the table there are under 100,000 clones, about nine tenths of which are singletons. The sample comprised peripheral blood. All receptors derive from a male donor with acute or convalescent COVID-19.

This CDR3 is CASSFGQGGWETQYF. The CDR3, as DNA: TGTGCCAGCAGCTTTGGACAGGGTGGGTGGGAGACCCAGTACTTC. V usage is TRBV7-2 and J usage is TRBJ2-5; 8 bases map to TRBD1. The J segment lost 5 bases and the V segment lost 3 bases, leaving 8 bases of the junction unmatched. This CDR3 comprises 15 residues. The germline gives CDR1 SGHTA, CDR2 FQGNSA.

The rearrangement joins TRBV19 to TRBJ1-5; possibly TRBD1 for D (6 bases). CDR1 LNHDA and CDR2 SQIVND come from the germline V gene (reference sequence). V was pared by 9 bases and J by 0 bases, with 18 bases between. The CDR3 sequence is 16 residues long. CDR3 in amino acids: CASAQRGPSSNQPQHF. The CDR3 DNA reads as TGTGCCAGCGCCCAGCGGGGGCCTAGTAGCAATCAGCCCCAGCATTTT. The full variable domain, its missing parts supplied by reference TRBV19 and TRBJ1-5, is DGGITQSPKYLFRKEGQNVTLSCEQNLNHDAMYWYRQDPGQGLRLIYYSQIVNDFQKGDIAEGYSVSREKKESFPLTVTSAQKNPTAFYLCASAQRGPSSNQPQHFGDGTRLSIL.

V gene TRBV19 combines with J gene TRBJ1-5; 9 positions agree with TRBD1. From germline, CDR1 is LNHDA and CDR2 SQIVND (reference sequence). The CDR3 length is 16 residues. V lost 3 bases and J lost 6; bases outside the gene matches: 9. CDR3 sequence (DNA): TGTGCCAGTAGTATGGGGACAGGGAGATCTGGTCAGCCCCAGCATTTT. Translation: CASSMGTGRSGQPQHF.

In DNA form, the CDR3 reads TGCGCCAGCAGCTGGGGGACAGAAGGCACTGAAGCTTTCTTT. It codes for CASSWGTEGTEAFF. The chain has TRBV5-1 and TRBJ1-1; 7 bases line up with TRBD1. V dropped 3 bases and J dropped 4; count of bases not matched to a gene: 6. The CDR3 extends over 14 amino acids. The germline V gene has CDR1 SGHRS and CDR2 YFSETQ.

The gene calls are TRBV7-3 and TRBJ2-5; D is unresolved. Germline CDR1 and CDR2: SGHTA and FQGTGA. There are 13 residues in the CDR3. V was pared by 6 bases and J by 1 base, with 9 bases between. The CDR3 region is CASSLGLQETQYF. The DNA of the CDR3 is TGTGCCAGCAGTTTAGGGCTCCAAGAGACCCAGTACTTC.

The rearrangement uses TRBV27 and TRBJ1-3; TRBD1 might be the D (6 bases). Germline V gene data show CDR1 as MNHEY and CDR2 as SMNVEV (reference sequence). CDR3 length: 13 residues. Trimming pared 6 bases from V and 4 bases from J, leaving 10 bases between. The chain's CDR3 is CASRQTGGNTIYF. For the CDR3, the DNA is TGTGCCAGCAGACAGACAGGCGGAAACACCATATATTTT.

The chain has TRBV30 and TRBJ1-6, with D perhaps matching TRBD1 (6 bases). Germline CDR1 GTSNPN, CDR2 SVGIG (reference sequence). Trimming shortened V by 1 base and J by 7 bases, and 14 bases separated the two germline ends. CDR3 length: 15 residues. The CDR3 DNA sequence: TGTGCCTGGAGTGCCTTACAGGGCCTCAATTCACCCCTCCACTTT. Protein product: CAWSALQGLNSPLHF.

This clone was recorded only once. V usage is TRBV4-1 and J usage is TRBJ2-1, with TRBD2 matching 11 bases. Per the germline V gene, CDR1 is MGHRA and CDR2 is YSYEKL. The CDR3 sequence is 17 residues long. The V segment lost 1 base and the J segment 6 bases; nucleotides outside the gene matches: 8. The CDR3 sequence is CASSQAATSGNFNEQFF. The CDR3 DNA reads TGCGCCAGCAGCCAAGCCGCGACTAGCGGGAACTTCAATGAGCAGTTCTTC.

This chain connects TRBV6-2 or TRBV6-3 to TRBJ2-1, with 7 bases identical to TRBD2. The CDR3 has 13 amino acids. Germline V gene data show CDR1 as MNHEY and CDR2 as SVGEGT. The trim removed 5 bases at V and 9 bases at J, leaving 7 bases unmatched. CDR3 loop: CASSPRLAGEQFF. CDR3 nucleotide sequence: TGTGCCAGCAGTCCCAGACTAGCAGGTGAGCAGTTCTTC.

The rearrangement joins TRBV21-1 to TRBJ2-3; the table gives TRBD1 as D, unverified against the DNA. TRBV21-1 is an annotated pseudogene. The CDR3 contains 17 residues. CDR3 bases: TGTGCCAGCAGCTCTCAGGGGGGCACTATCGGGGCAGATACGCAGTATTTT. It encodes CASSSQGGTIGADTQYF.

In its sample, this clone was seen once. The chain joins TRBV7-7 to TRBJ2-7; a possible D gene is TRBD1 (5 bases). The ends were cut back, 0 bases at V and 3 bases at J, with 6 bases in the middle. The V gene's germline CDR1 is SSHAT and CDR2 FNYEAQ (reference sequence). The CDR3 has 13 residues. DNA for the CDR3: TGTGCCAGCAGCTTAGCGCAGGGCTACGAGCAGTACTTC. Translating it yields CASSLAQGYEQYF.

V usage is TRBV5-5 and J usage is TRBJ1-1; D gene unclear. V was shortened by 2 bases and J by 6 bases, with 5 bases between the two germline ends. This CDR3 spans 11 amino acids. The germline V gene has CDR1 SGHKS and CDR2 YYEKEE (reference sequence). DNA of the CDR3: TGTGCCAGCAGCTTTGGAGCTGAAGCTTTCTTT. It translates to CASSFGAEAFF.

The table lists this clone with a few counts. The chain uses TRBV7-2 and TRBJ1-5; 7 bases match TRBD1. The CDR3 runs 16 residues. The J segment lost 7 bases and the V segment lost 0 bases, leaving 9 bases of the junction unmatched. Germline CDR1 and CDR2: SGHTA and FQGNSA. In nucleotides, the CDR3 is TGTGCCAGCAGCTTAGCTGGGCAGGGGGGTTTCCAGCCCCAGCATTTT. Translation: CASSLAGQGGFQPQHF.

This chain joins TRBV19 and TRBJ2-1; perhaps TRBD1 as D (6 bases). The germline V gene encodes CDR1 LNHDA and CDR2 SQIVND (reference sequence). Trimming took 6 bases from V and 0 from J, leaving 9 bases between them. The CDR3 runs 14 residues. CDR3: CASRKDSSYNEQFF. The CDR3 DNA follows: TGTGCCAGTAGGAAGGACAGCTCCTACAATGAGCAGTTCTTC. Drawing the rest from reference TRBV19 and TRBJ2-1, the complete variable domain is DGGITQSPKYLFRKEGQNVTLSCEQNLNHDAMYWYRQDPGQGLRLIYYSQIVNDFQKGDIAEGYSVSREKKESFPLTVTSAQKNPTAFYLCASRKDSSYNEQFFGPGTRLTVL.

This clone was detected once. The rearrangement joins TRBV15 to TRBJ1-4; 7 nucleotides agree with TRBD1. V lost 3 bases and J lost 6; bases outside the gene matches: 7. The germline V gene has CDR1 LNHNV and CDR2 YYDKDF (reference sequence). There are 15 residues in the CDR3. CDR3 region: CATSRPTGSDEKLFF. The DNA of the CDR3 is TGTGCCACCAGCAGGCCGACAGGGTCTGATGAAAAACTGTTTTTT.

The chain carries TRBV7-9 and TRBJ1-5; 9 nucleotides align to TRBD1. Looked up from germline, CDR1 is SEHNR and CDR2 is FQNEAQ (reference sequence). With V trimmed by 4 bases and J by 5 bases, 3 bases remained unmatched. The CDR3 extends over 14 amino acids. The CDR3 nucleotides are TGTGCCAGCAGCTCAGGACAGGGGCATCAGCCCCAGCATTTT. Residues: CASSSGQGHQPQHF.

The chain uses TRBV27 and TRBJ1-1, with D maybe TRBD1 (5 bases). Deletions cut 5 bases from V and 5 bases from J, with 12 bases between. The CDR3 sequence is 13 residues long. In germline, CDR1 is MNHEY, CDR2 SMNVEV (reference sequence). The CDR3 is CASSKQGGTEAFF. The CDR3 nucleotides read TGTGCCAGCAGTAAGCAGGGTGGGACTGAAGCTTTCTTT.

V is TRBV2 and J is TRBJ2-1, with D uncertain. With 6 bases removed from V and 2 bases from J, the gap between germline ends came to 11 bases. CDR3 length: 14 residues. Germline CDR1 SNHLY, CDR2 FYNNEI. The CDR3 DNA reads as TGTGCCAGCAGCCCCGCAGGCCCCTACAATGAGCAGTTCTTC. The encoded protein is CASSPAGPYNEQFF.

This clone was detected only once. The chain has TRBV18 and TRBJ2-7; maybe TRBD2 (7 bases). The CDR3 loop spans 13 amino acids. Per germline, CDR1 KGHSH and CDR2 LQKENI. V dropped 5 bases and J dropped 4 bases, with 12 bases sitting between them. CDR3 protein: CASSSGTNYEQYF. DNA for the CDR3: TGTGCCAGCTCAAGCGGGACAAATTACGAGCAGTACTTC.

CDR3 protein: CASSLGPSGYGSTEAFF. DNA for the CDR3: TGTGCCAGCAGCTTGGGGCCCTCAGGGTACGGTAGCACTGAAGCTTTCTTT. The V and J genes are TRBV5-4 and TRBJ1-1, with D maybe TRBD1 (5 bases). V was trimmed by 0 bases and J by 4 bases, leaving 19 bases between them. Per germline, CDR1 SGHNT and CDR2 YYREEE (reference sequence). The CDR3 has 17 amino acids.

The chain carries TRBV6-4 and TRBJ2-3, with TRBD2 matching over 8 bases. J was trimmed by 2 bases and V by 4 bases; bases with no gene match: 5. The CDR3 totals 15 residues. Per germline, CDR1 MRHNA and CDR2 SNTAGT. CDR3 in amino acids: CASSALAAHTDTQYF. The CDR3 bases are TGTGCCAGCAGTGCACTAGCGGCCCACACAGATACGCAGTATTTT.

This chain joins TRBV5-4 and TRBJ1-1; the D gene is possibly TRBD1 (6 bases). The CDR3 is 17 residues long. V dropped 3 bases and J dropped 2 bases, with 20 bases sitting between them. CDR1 SGHNT and CDR2 YYREEE come from the germline V gene (reference sequence). This CDR3 reads CASSSPDSTQINTEAFF. The CDR3 region has the DNA TGTGCCAGCAGCTCCCCGGACAGCACCCAAATCAACACTGAAGCTTTCTTT.

This chain uses TRBV5-1 with TRBJ1-4, with a tentative D call TRBD1 (6 bases). Germline V lookup: CDR1 SGHRS, CDR2 YFSETQ. Trimming left V 0 bases short and J 8 bases short, with 17 bases between. The CDR3 spans 16 residues. Here the CDR3 reads CASSLAGTPLEEKLFF. The CDR3 DNA sequence: TGCGCCAGCAGCTTGGCCGGGACACCCTTGGAAGAAAAACTGTTTTTT.

The chain employs TRBV11-2 and TRBJ2-7, with TRBD1 matching over 10 bases. V shed 5 bases and J 4 bases; nucleotides not matched to a gene: 8. Germline loops: CDR1 SGHAT, CDR2 FQNNGV. The CDR3 extends over 15 amino acids. DNA for the CDR3: TGTGCCAGCAGCCGGACCCGGGACAGGGGTTACGAGCAGTACTTC. Protein product: CASSRTRDRGYEQYF.

The CDR3 DNA is TGTGCCTGGAGTTTGACAAATAGGGGAGAGCAGTTCTTC. It encodes CAWSLTNRGEQFF. The chain recombines TRBV30 with TRBJ2-1; D may be TRBD1 (5 bases). CDR1 and CDR2 (germline): GTSNPN, SVGIG (reference sequence). V was pared by 2 bases and J by 10 bases, with 15 bases between. The CDR3 is 13 amino acids.

The chain couples TRBV19 to TRBJ1-3; TRBD1 is a possible D gene (5 bases). Trimming removed 6 bases from V and 4 bases from J, with 10 bases in between. Germline V gene data show CDR1 as LNHDA and CDR2 as SQIVND (reference sequence). The CDR3 extends over 13 amino acids. The CDR3 reads CASSPGSGNTIYF. The CDR3 DNA reads as TGTGCCAGTAGCCCAGGGTCGGGAAACACCATATATTTT.

This sequence joins TRBV18 and TRBJ1-1, with 9 bases matching TRBD1. Per the germline V gene, CDR1 is KGHSH and CDR2 is LQKENI. V trimming: 6 bases; J trimming: 2 bases; junction bases outside the gene matches: 10. The CDR3 is 16 amino acids. CDR3 loop: CASSQTGTGLNTEAFF. CDR3 coding DNA: TGTGCCAGCTCCCAAACCGGGACAGGGCTCAACACTGAAGCTTTCTTT.